This TCR beta chain was sequenced for a study of cytomegalovirus exposure and HLA in healthy donors. Per germline, CDR1 SGDLS and CDR2 YYNGEE. V lost 4 bases and J lost 3, with 13 bases in between. The length of the CDR3 is 14 residues. It was with 60 Vbeta and 13 Jbeta primers that the PCR ran. Sequencing was performed with immunoSEQ multiplex PCR; in TCRdb, only in-frame clones are kept and a portion is missing. The sample comprises 85,000 to 95,000 clones, over 60% of which are singletons, and roughly 5.4% rests with the top ten. The sample consisted of PBMCs. The source is a young man in good health and CMV-seropositive. The V call is TRBV9, the J call TRBJ1-1; tentatively, D is TRBD1 (6 bases). CDR3 in DNA: TGTGCCAGCAGCCCCAGGGGCGAGGACACTGAAGCTTTCTTT. As protein: CASSPRGEDTEAFF.